The rows below give T cell receptor beta chains drawn from one sample of a study of STAT3 mutations in large granular lymphocyte leukemia. Clones were read by immunoSEQ multiplex PCR, and TCRdb kept only the in-frame ones, dropping some. Counted here are approximately 42,000 clones, roughly 81% occurring once; the ten biggest clones make up more than 0.35%. The specimen was PBMCs. The receptors come from a human donor with T large granular lymphocyte leukemia. Some clones in this sample may be carry-over from other donors' samples. Both conserved end residues are part of each CDR3. D genes are given only for firm matches. Clone sizes are given selectively: once, few, many, or a class where the clone is expanded.

V gene,J gene,clone size,D gene,CDR3 protein,CDR3 DNA
TRBV19,TRBJ2-1,NA,TRBD2,CASSIQRGGRDEQFF,TGTGCCAGTAGTATCCAGCGGGGGGGCCGAGATGAGCAGTTCTTC
TRBV23-1,TRBJ1-1,NA,NA,CASSQSGRGRDTEAFF,TGCGCCAGCAGTCAATCTGGCAGGGGAAGGGACACTGAAGCTTTCTTT
TRBV28,TRBJ2-7,NA,NA,CASSFPTLGRTGSYEQYF,TGTGCCAGCAGTTTTCCTACCCTGGGACGGACTGGAAGTTACGAGCAGTACTTC
TRBV5-4,TRBJ2-7,NA,TRBD1,CASSTRQGGEQYF,TGTGCCAGCAGTACTAGACAGGGTGGCGAGCAGTACTTC
TRBV5-4,TRBJ1-3,NA,NA,CASSLDQGSGNTIYF,TGTGCCAGCAGCTTGGATCAGGGCTCTGGAAACACCATATATTTT
TRBV19,TRBJ1-5,NA,NA,CASRLPGPNQPQHF,TGTGCCAGTAGGCTGCCGGGACCAAATCAGCCCCAGCATTTT
TRBV5-5,TRBJ1-5,NA,NA,CASSLAGRSNQPQHF,TGTGCCAGCAGCTTGGCAGGGAGGAGCAATCAGCCCCAGCATTTT
TRBV2,TRBJ1-6,NA,NA,CASKGGQYSYNSPLHF,TGTGCCAGCAAGGGAGGCCAGTACTCCTATAATTCACCCCTCCACTTT
TRBV7-6,TRBJ2-2,NA,NA,CASSSGLAAELFF,TGTGCCAGCAGTTCTGGTCTAGCCGCGGAGCTGTTTTTT
TRBV5-1,TRBJ1-2,few,TRBD1,CASSSGQGVGYTF,TGCGCCAGCAGTTCAGGACAGGGCGTTGGCTACACCTTC
TRBV13,TRBJ2-1,NA,NA,CASSLRSNEQFF,TGTGCCAGCAGCTTAAGGAGCAATGAGCAGTTCTTC
TRBV7-2,TRBJ1-5,few,NA,CASSPDGAGQPQHF,TGTGCCAGCAGCCCGGACGGGGCGGGTCAGCCCCAGCATTTT
TRBV29-1,TRBJ2-1,once,NA,CSVEGVLGYNEQFF,TGCAGCGTTGAAGGGGTTCTAGGATACAATGAGCAGTTCTTC
TRBV5-1,TRBJ1-1,NA,NA,CASSLETPRNTEAFF,TGCGCCAGCAGCTTGGAAACCCCGAGGAACACTGAAGCTTTCTTT
TRBV7-9,TRBJ1-1,NA,TRBD1,CASSPGQGPLNTEAFF,TGTGCCAGCAGCCCAGGACAGGGCCCCCTGAACACTGAAGCTTTCTTT
TRBV19,TRBJ1-1,NA,NA,CASSIRDSYTEAFF,TGTGCCAGTAGTATCAGGGATAGCTATACTGAAGCTTTCTTT
TRBV20-1,TRBJ1-4,NA,NA,CSALQVEKLFF,TGCAGTGCTTTACAGGTTGAAAAACTGTTTTTT
TRBV14,TRBJ1-1,NA,NA,CASSQVVPTRDPHRPNTEAFF,TGTGCCAGCAGCCAAGTGGTCCCAACGCGGGACCCCCACCGACCGAACACTGAAGCTTTCTTT
TRBV19,TRBJ2-3,NA,NA,CASSIHPRSTPDTQYF,TGTGCCAGTAGTATCCACCCCCGGTCGACCCCAGATACGCAGTATTTT
TRBV19,TRBJ2-3,NA,TRBD2,CASSIGGGYYTQYF,TGTGCCAGTAGTATCGGCGGGGGGTACTATACGCAGTATTTT
TRBV11-2,TRBJ1-2,few,NA,CASSLGGYGYTF,TGTGCCAGCAGCTTAGGAGGGTATGGCTACACCTTC
TRBV5-1,TRBJ2-5,NA,NA,CASSYPQGETQYF,TGCGCCAGCAGCTATCCCCAGGGGGAGACCCAGTACTTC
TRBV5-1,TRBJ2-5,NA,NA,CASSLGGTIETQYF,TGCGCCAGCAGCTTGGGGGGCACAATCGAGACCCAGTACTTC
TRBV28,TRBJ1-2,NA,NA,CASTDPINYGYTF,TGTGCCAGCACGGACCCGATTAACTATGGCTACACCTTC
TRBV29-1,TRBJ2-1,medium-sized,NA,CSGAESSYNEQFF,TGCAGCGGCGCAGAAAGCTCCTACAATGAGCAGTTCTTC
TRBV10-2,TRBJ1-6,few,NA,CASSEVGQGGSPLHF,TGCGCCAGCAGTGAGGTCGGGCAGGGAGGTTCACCCCTCCACTTT
TRBV27,TRBJ2-1,NA,TRBD2,CASSIRGLAGGEQFF,TGTGCCAGCAGCATACGGGGACTAGCCGGGGGTGAGCAGTTCTTC
TRBV29-1,TRBJ2-4,NA,NA,CSVVDKLAKNIQYF,TGCAGCGTGGTGGATAAACTAGCCAAAAACATTCAGTACTTC
TRBV4-3,TRBJ1-6,NA,TRBD1,CASSPTGGNSPLHF,TGCGCCAGCAGCCCGACAGGGGGAAATTCACCCCTCCACTTT
TRBV6-5,TRBJ1-2,NA,TRBD1,CASKIGQAFFYGYTF,TGTGCCAGCAAAATCGGACAGGCCTTCTTCTATGGCTACACCTTC
TRBV6-5,TRBJ1-5,few,NA,CASNHLNQPQHF,TGTGCCAGCAATCACCTGAATCAGCCCCAGCATTTT
TRBV6-5,TRBJ1-6,NA,NA,CASSVYNSPLHF,TGTGCCAGCAGTGTCTATAATTCACCCCTCCACTTT
TRBV6-5,TRBJ1-2,NA,NA,CASSTSTGNYGYTF,TGTGCCAGCAGTACATCAACGGGCAACTATGGCTACACCTTC
TRBV5-1,TRBJ1-1,NA,NA,CASSGEGYTEAFF,TGCGCCAGCAGCGGTGAGGGATACACTGAAGCTTTCTTT
TRBV18,TRBJ1-1,once,NA,CASSLTGSFTEAFF,TGTGCCAGCTCATTAACAGGGTCTTTCACTGAAGCTTTCTTT